This passage covers 31 T cell receptor beta chains from one sample sequenced in a study of T-cell memory formation after mild COVID-19 (dated by TCRdb to the early 2020s). Library preparation employed 5' RACE. This sample was sequenced with an Illumina NovaSeq 6000. TCRdb reprocessed the public reads (quality trimming at Q25 with fastp, clone calling with MiXCR) and kept in-frame beta chains. Each record represents a unique CDR3 protein, reported with the most common genes and DNA among its rows. In this sample the table shows around 120,000 distinct CDR3 sequences, about 16% of which occur a single time. Together, the top ten hold around 14% of the sample. The specimen sequenced was PBMCs or a T cell subset sorted from them (not recorded which). Receptor source: an adult woman who had mild COVID-19 (a few samples of this study predate the infection). The sample titles of this study are shuffled in the database, so cell type and time point are left out; the donor was told from shared clones.

V usage is TRBV18 and J usage is TRBJ2-2, with D unclear. The V end lost 4 bases, the J end lost 1 base, and 10 bases lay between the germline ends. Germline V gene lookup returns CDR1 KGHSH and CDR2 LQKENI. The CDR3 totals 15 residues. The CDR3 loop is CASSRENLNTGELFF. For the CDR3, the DNA is TGTGCCAGCTCACGTGAGAATTTGAACACCGGGGAGCTGTTTTTT.

In this sample, this clonotype turned up a few times. The chain recombines TRBV18 with TRBJ1-2; 8 positions match TRBD1. This CDR3 is built from 14 residues. CDR1 is KGHSH and CDR2 is LQKENI in the germline V gene. Unmatched junction bases numbered 7, after V lost 3 bases and J lost 7 bases. CDR3 nucleotide sequence: TGTGCCAGCTCACCGCTCGACAGGGGTAGTGGCTACACCTTC. Protein: CASSPLDRGSGYTF.

The CDR3 spells CASSQEEGPYNEQFF. In DNA, the CDR3 is TGTGCCAGCAGCCAAGAAGAGGGACCCTACAATGAGCAGTTCTTC. This chain joins TRBV4-2 and TRBJ2-1; either TRBD1 or TRBD2 may supply D (5 bases each). Trimming shortened V by 0 bases and J by 2 bases, and 8 bases separated the two germline ends. The CDR3 contains 15 residues. Germline V gene lookup returns CDR1 LGHNA and CDR2 YNFKEQ.

The V call is TRBV15, the J call TRBJ2-7; no clear D. V dropped 0 bases and J dropped 7 bases, with 10 bases sitting between them. The germline CDR1 and CDR2 sequences are LNHNV and YYDKDF (reference sequence). The CDR3 sequence is 13 residues long. In DNA, the CDR3 is TGTGCCACCAGCAGAGAGACCCTTCGGGAGCAGTACTTC. Amino acids: CATSRETLREQYF. The variable domain in full, completed from reference TRBV15 and TRBJ2-7, reads DAMVIQNPRYQVTQFGKPVTLSCSQTLNHNVMYWYQQKSSQAPKLLFHYYDKDFNNEADTPDNFQSRRPNTSFCFLDIRSPGLGDTAMYLCATSRETLREQYFGPGTRLTVT.

The chain links TRBV7-9 to TRBJ2-3; tentative D call: TRBD2 (7 bases). Germline-derived CDR1 and CDR2 are SEHNR and FQNEAQ (reference sequence). This CDR3 has 14 residues. Trimming took 4 bases from V and 4 from J, leaving 12 bases between them. The CDR3 DNA reads as TGTGCCAGCAGCTGGGCGGGGGCCCCAGATACGCAGTATTTT. Protein: CASSWAGAPDTQYF.

V is TRBV13 and J is TRBJ2-1; D perhaps matches TRBD1 (7 bases). CDR3 size: 14 residues. Germline V lookup: CDR1 PRHDT, CDR2 FYEKMQ (reference sequence). V was clipped by 5 bases and J by 8 bases, with 16 bases between them. This CDR3 is CASSPRRGDDEQFF. Written as DNA, the CDR3 is TGTGCCAGCAGCCCCCGCAGGGGGGACGATGAGCAGTTCTTC.

This clonotype has ten or more counts. The chain joins TRBV7-9 to TRBJ2-1; 13 bases are a match to TRBD2. Germline CDR1 SEHNR, CDR2 FQNEAQ (reference sequence). J gave up 6 bases and V 5 bases, and 10 bases lay outside the gene matches. This CDR3 region has 17 residues. CDR3 in DNA: TGTGCCAGCAGCCCACAAGCCGGACTAGCGGGAGTCAATGAGCAGTTCTTC. It yields the protein CASSPQAGLAGVNEQFF.

The J gene is TRBJ2-2, the V gene TRBV4-3; D is uncertain. CDR1 and CDR2 from the germline V gene are LGHNA and YSLEER. This CDR3 is 16 amino acids long. Deletions cut 4 bases from V and 0 bases from J, with 12 bases between. DNA of the CDR3: TGCGCCAGCAGCCTCGGACGACGAACGAACACCGGGGAGCTGTTTTTT. Protein sequence: CASSLGRRTNTGELFF.

This clonotype was seen a few times. The DNA for the CDR3 is TGTGCCAGCAGGGATGGGACTAGCGGGAGGAATGAGCAGTTCTTC. Translating gives CASRDGTSGRNEQFF. V and J are TRBV25-1 and TRBJ2-1; TRBD2 matches at 15 bases. The CDR3 totals 15 residues. V lost 6 bases, J lost 7 bases, and 4 bases stayed unmatched. CDR1 and CDR2 (germline): MGHDK, SYGVNS. The variable domain in full, completed from reference TRBV25-1 and TRBJ2-1, reads EADIYQTPRYLVIGTGKKITLECSQTMGHDKMYWYQQDPGMELHLIHYSYGVNSTEKGDLSSESTVSRIRTEHFPLTLESARPSHTSQYLCASRDGTSGRNEQFFGPGTRLTVL.

The rearrangement links TRBV27 to TRBJ2-7; no clear D gene. Germline V gene data show CDR1 as MNHEY and CDR2 as SMNVEV (reference sequence). V lost 8 bases and J 2 bases, leaving 25 bases between the germline ends. The CDR3 length is 17 residues. In nucleotides, the CDR3 is TGTGCCAGCCCCTTCTGCTGGGCCAATCCTCCGACCTACGAGCAGTACTTC. It specifies CASPFCWANPPTYEQYF.

The chain combines TRBV7-2 with TRBJ1-2; D not certain. From germline, CDR1 is SGHTA and CDR2 FQGNSA. CDR3 length equals 11 residues. Trimming removed 5 bases at V and 8 bases at J, with 9 bases between. In nucleotides, the CDR3 is TGTGCCAGCAGCCCGCTGGGGGGCTACACCTTC. This gives the protein CASSPLGGYTF.

This chain uses TRBV7-9 with TRBJ2-4; possibly TRBD2 for D (5 bases). This CDR3 is built from 17 residues. Germline values: CDR1 SEHNR, CDR2 FQNEAQ (reference sequence). V lost 5 bases, J lost 6 bases, and 23 bases lay in between. The CDR3 DNA reads TGTGCCAGCAGCCACCCCCTCCCGGGAACGGTAGGAAACATTCAGTACTTC. It is translated as CASSHPLPGTVGNIQYF.

This clonotype was seen a handful of times. This sequence joins TRBV12-3 or TRBV12-4 and TRBJ2-1; D gene uncertain. The CDR3 totals 11 residues. V lost 5 bases, J lost 10 bases, and 9 bases lay in between. The CDR3 region is CASSNRAEQFF. CDR3 bases: TGTGCCAGCAGTAACCGGGCCGAGCAGTTCTTC.

The chain carries TRBV20-1 and TRBJ1-1; no definite D call. V lost 6 bases, J lost 4 bases, and 15 bases lay in between. Per the germline V gene, CDR1 is DFQATT and CDR2 is SNEGSKA (reference sequence). This CDR3 is 13 amino acids long. CDR3 region: CSAPTPGGTEAFF. The CDR3 nucleotides are TGCAGTGCCCCAACGCCAGGAGGCACTGAAGCTTTCTTT.

Only a few counts were recorded for this clonotype. The rearrangement uses TRBV7-8 and TRBJ2-5; 7 nucleotides align to TRBD2. Germline V CDR1 and CDR2: SGHVS, FQNEAQ. Trimming cost V 2 bases and J 4 bases; bases outside gene matches: 7. The length of the CDR3 is 15 residues. Here the CDR3 DNA reads TGTGCCAGCAGCTTACCTCGGACTAGAAGAGAGACCCAGTACTTC. This encodes CASSLPRTRRETQYF.

The rearrangement uses TRBV4-1 and TRBJ2-1; a weak D match, TRBD1 (6 bases). This CDR3 has 17 amino acids. Germline lookup yields CDR1 MGHRA and CDR2 YSYEKL. Trimming took 0 bases from V and 8 from J, leaving 20 bases between them. For the CDR3, the DNA is TGCGCCAGCAGCCAAGATTGGACTCCGACAGGAGAGCATGAGCAGTTCTTC. This encodes CASSQDWTPTGEHEQFF.

This clonotype was counted between two and nine times. This chain joins TRBV7-2 and TRBJ1-2, with 9 bases fitting TRBD1. V gave up 5 bases and J gave up 9 bases; unmatched junction bases: 13. The germline gives CDR1 SGHTA, CDR2 FQGNSA. The CDR3 totals 15 residues. The CDR3 region is CASSPGPGTGKSYTF. CDR3 coding DNA: TGTGCCAGCAGCCCAGGACCCGGGACAGGGAAAAGCTACACCTTC.

By sample share, this clonotype is medium-sized (0.01 to 0.1%). The chain joins TRBV27 to TRBJ2-7, with 7 nucleotides matching TRBD1. V lost 8 bases and J lost 0; bases outside the gene matches: 7. Germline V CDR1 and CDR2: MNHEY, SMNVEV (reference sequence). CDR3 length equals 14 residues. The CDR3 nucleotides are TGTGCCAGCGCAGGACAGGCCTCCTCCTACGAGCAGTACTTC. This gives the protein CASAGQASSYEQYF.

The chain combines TRBV19 with TRBJ1-4, with D uncertain. From germline, CDR1 is LNHDA and CDR2 SQIVND (reference sequence). The length of the CDR3 is 16 residues. V was pared by 3 bases and J by 7 bases, with 18 bases between. CDR3 in amino acids: CASSISRTRQGEKLFF. The DNA for the CDR3 is TGTGCCAGTAGTATTTCTAGGACCCGACAAGGTGAAAAACTGTTTTTT.

V gene TRBV6-5 combines with J gene TRBJ2-7, with 11 positions matching TRBD2. The CDR3 has 17 residues. Trimming removed 0 bases from V and 3 bases from J; junction bases left unmatched: 7. CDR1 is MNHEY and CDR2 is SVGAGI in the germline V gene. DNA for the CDR3: TGTGCCAGCAGTTACTCCACTAGCGGGAGCGGTGGCTACGAGCAGTACTTC. This translates into CASSYSTSGSGGYEQYF.

The chain is built from TRBV5-1 and TRBJ1-2, with D tentatively TRBD1 (6 bases). The V end lost 0 bases, the J end lost 8 bases, and 14 bases lay between the germline ends. This CDR3 is built from 14 residues. Germline V gives CDR1 SGHRS, CDR2 YFSETQ. As DNA, the CDR3 is TGCGCCAGCAGCTTGGATACAGGGATGGAGGGCTACACCTTC. This gives the protein CASSLDTGMEGYTF. The full variable domain, completed using reference TRBV5-1 and TRBJ1-2, is KAGVTQTPRYLIKTRGQQVTLSCSPISGHRSVSWYQQTPGQGLQFLFEYFSETQRNKGNFPGRFSGRQFSNSRSEMNVSTLELGDSALYLCASSLDTGMEGYTFGSGTRLTVV.

The genes are TRBV27 and TRBJ2-1, with 9 bases that match TRBD2. CDR3 size: 17 residues. Germline trimming cut 1 base from V and 5 bases from J; bases unmatched to any gene: 9. CDR1 is MNHEY and CDR2 is SMNVEV in the germline V gene (reference sequence). CDR3 loop: CASSLWPSGIVDNEQFF. CDR3 DNA sequence: TGTGCCAGCAGTTTATGGCCTAGCGGGATTGTCGACAATGAGCAGTTCTTC.

This clonotype was observed a handful of times. In DNA, the CDR3 is TGTGCCATCAGCCTGGAGGGCGTAGCCAAAAACATTCAGTACTTC. Its protein is CAISLEGVAKNIQYF. The chain links TRBV10-3 to TRBJ2-4; D is perhaps TRBD2 (6 bases). Trimming stripped 6 bases from V and 0 bases from J, with 12 bases between. Germline CDR1 ENHRY, CDR2 SYGVKD. This CDR3 has 15 residues.

This chain uses TRBV6-1 with TRBJ2-7, with D perhaps assigned TRBD1 or TRBD2 (5 bases each). Trimming cost V 5 bases and J 3 bases, with 14 bases left between them. Germline V lookup: CDR1 MNHNS, CDR2 SASEGT. This CDR3 is built from 14 residues. The CDR3 loop reads CASSRTTGLYEQYF. The CDR3, as DNA: TGTGCCAGCAGTAGGACAACCGGACTCTACGAGCAGTACTTC.

This clonotype was recorded a few times. This chain joins TRBV9 and TRBJ2-1; 13 nucleotides agree with TRBD2. CDR1 SGDLS and CDR2 YYNGEE come from the germline V gene. The CDR3 has 16 residues. Unmatched junction bases numbered 6, after V lost 4 bases and J lost 5 bases. CDR3 in amino acids: CASSPRTSGSHNEQFF. The CDR3 bases are TGTGCCAGCAGCCCAAGGACTAGCGGGAGTCACAATGAGCAGTTCTTC.

Only a few counts were recorded for this clonotype. The chain carries TRBV24-1 and TRBJ2-1; 7 bases map to TRBD1. The CDR3 runs 15 residues. Germline CDR1 and CDR2: KGHDR and SFDVKD. After removal of 4 bases from V and 6 bases from J, the junction contained 8 bases not matched to a gene. The CDR3 DNA reads as TGTGCCACCAGTGACACAACAGGGGCCTCCAATGAGCAGTTCTTC. Translated: CATSDTTGASNEQFF.

The J gene is TRBJ2-7, the V gene TRBV4-2; no clear D. CDR1 is LGHNA and CDR2 is YNFKEQ in the germline V gene. The ends were cut back, 0 bases at V and 7 bases at J, with 10 bases in the middle. This CDR3 is 13 amino acids long. The CDR3 region has the DNA TGTGCCAGCAGCCAAGATTTGACTCTTGAGCAGTACTTC. The encoded protein is CASSQDLTLEQYF.

The chain employs TRBV14 and TRBJ1-2, with TRBD1 matching 8 bases. The germline gives CDR1 SGHDN, CDR2 FVKESK. V trimming: 1 base; J trimming: 7 bases; junction bases outside the gene matches: 5. The length of the CDR3 is 14 residues. The CDR3 sequence: CASSQGTGYSGYTF. DNA for the CDR3: TGTGCCAGCAGCCAAGGGACAGGGTACAGTGGCTACACCTTC.

This clonotype was seen a few times. The rearrangement uses TRBV3-1 and TRBJ2-1, with a tentative D call TRBD1 (6 bases). Between the trimmed V and J ends, which lost 7 bases and 2 bases, there was a span of 24 bases. This CDR3 has 18 residues. CDR1 is LGHDT and CDR2 is YNNKEL in the germline V gene (reference sequence). The DNA of the CDR3 is TGTGCCAGCACCTCAACAATTATGACAGGACCAACCTACAATGAGCAGTTCTTC. This gives the protein CASTSTIMTGPTYNEQFF.

This clonotype was counted only a few times. The chain carries TRBV5-6 and TRBJ2-7; D unclear. In germline, CDR1 is SGHDT, CDR2 YYEEEE. V was cut by 1 base and J by 1 base, with 9 bases left in between. CDR3 length: 14 residues. The CDR3 sequence is CASSLRGRSYEQYF. The CDR3 bases are TGTGCCAGCAGCTTGCGAGGACGGTCCTACGAGCAGTACTTC. The variable domain in full, completed from reference TRBV5-6 and TRBJ2-7, reads DAGVTQSPTHLIKTRGQQVTLRCSPKSGHDTVSWYQQALGQGPQFIFQYYEEEERQRGNFPDRFSGHQFPNYSSELNVNALLLGDSALYLCASSLRGRSYEQYFGPGTRLTVT.

There are a few counts of this clonotype. In nucleotides, the CDR3 is TGTGCCAGCAGTGGTAGCGGGAGTACGAACGAGCAGTACTTC. This codes for CASSGSGSTNEQYF. V usage is TRBV2 and J usage is TRBJ2-7, with 9 bases identical to TRBD2. The CDR3 runs 14 residues. V shed 4 bases and J 5 bases; nucleotides not matched to a gene: 6. Germline lookup yields CDR1 SNHLY and CDR2 FYNNEI.